The clone carrying this TCR beta chain was seen ten or more times. Germline loops: CDR1 SGHRS, CDR2 YFSETQ. The V end lost 1 base, the J end lost 5 bases, and 12 bases lay between the germline ends. The CDR3 loop spans 15 amino acids. This sample is drawn from a study of T cells in Graves' hyperthyroidism and ophthalmopathy. RNA transcripts provided the source from which TCR beta CDR3 regions were amplified. Carried out on the TCR CDR3, a first-round RT-PCR used the HTBI primer set. One entry per CDR3 protein, called by TCRdb with MiXCR from the multiplex PCR reads. The data show 500,000 to 750,000 distinct CDR3 sequences, with approximately 14% seen just once and about 7% held by the top ten.

The chain joins TRBV5-1 to TRBJ2-2; no firm D call. The sample taken for sequencing was blood. The sequence was collected from a woman under 40 with Graves' hyperthyroidism. The CDR3 spells CASSLMVTKTGELFF. The CDR3 region has the DNA TGCGCCAGCAGCTTGATGGTTACCAAGACCGGGGAGCTGTTTTTT.